This TCR beta chain was documented in a study of blood T cells in healthy people across ages. Whole-study findings and limits: Long-lived donors exceeded aged donors in naive CD4+ cells and diversity.

The study drew donors from healthy Caucasian individuals in Russia aged roughly 6 to 100. PBMCs were isolated at a quantity of at least 6.5 million per sample. No fewer than 5.5 micrograms of total RNA were isolated from every sample. The second PCR ran roughly 7 to 12 cycles with a sample-barcoded 5' primer and J-beta primers. TCRdb re-called the 5' RACE reads with MiXCR, one entry per CDR3 protein. The data show under 850,000 distinct CDR3 sequences, roughly 35% seen once. As to this clonotype: Its antigen is unknown.

This receptor was taken from a man between 18 and 35 years old in good health. The specimen was blood.

The CDR3 sequence is CASIRAGVTHQETQYF. CDR3 DNA sequence: TGTGCCAGCATCCGAGCGGGCGTGACACACCAAGAGACCCAGTACTTC. The chain carries TRBV6-2 or TRBV6-3 and TRBJ2-5; D is perhaps TRBD2 (6 bases). Germline V CDR1 and CDR2: MNHEY, SVGEGT. Trimming removed 7 bases at V and 0 bases at J, with 18 bases between. The CDR3 sequence is 16 residues long.